Presented here are 27 T cell receptor beta chains from one specimen sequenced in a study of blood T cell repertoires in COVID-19. Sequencing used immunoSEQ multiplex PCR; TCRdb keeps in-frame clones, though not all of them. The profile shows about 370,000 clones, around 87% of them singletons. Sequences were obtained from PBMCs or T cells enriched from blood (not recorded which). These receptors were taken from a man aged 18 to 30 who had recovered from COVID-19.

The chain employs TRBV5-6 and TRBJ1-2, with 8 bases fitting TRBD1. The CDR3 is made up of 16 amino acids. Looked up from germline, CDR1 is SGHDT and CDR2 is YYEEEE. After removal of 4 bases from V and 3 bases from J, the junction contained 11 bases not matched to a gene. CDR3: CASSAAGTGPDYGYTF. The CDR3 DNA is TGTGCCAGCAGCGCCGCAGGGACAGGCCCGGACTATGGCTACACCTTC.

The sample holds a few counts of this clone. The chain links TRBV6-5 to TRBJ1-1, with D unresolved. V was clipped by 0 bases and J by 0 bases, with 8 bases between them. Germline V gives CDR1 MNHEY, CDR2 SVGAGI. The CDR3 is 15 residues long. This CDR3 is CASSYSRRMNTEAFF. Here the CDR3 DNA reads TGTGCCAGCAGTTACTCGCGGAGAATGAACACTGAAGCTTTCTTT.

The V and J genes are TRBV7-6 and TRBJ1-6; D is uncertain. The CDR3 loop spans 14 amino acids. The germline V gene has CDR1 SGHVS and CDR2 FNYEAQ. V was cut by 7 bases and J by 10 bases, with 17 bases left in between. CDR3 protein: CASTLRALASPLHF. CDR3 DNA sequence: TGTGCCAGCACCTTGCGAGCGCTAGCGTCACCCCTCCACTTT.

V usage is TRBV6-5 and J usage is TRBJ1-3; 7 bases agree with TRBD1. This CDR3 contains 15 residues. The V and J ends lost 6 bases and 0 bases, in that order; junction bases with no gene match: 5. Germline CDR1 reads MNHEY; CDR2 reads SVGAGI. The CDR3 is CASRTGQISGNTIYF. The CDR3 DNA sequence: TGTGCCAGCAGAACGGGACAGATCTCTGGAAACACCATATATTTT.

This chain joins TRBV6-2 or TRBV6-3 and TRBJ2-2; 12 bases agree with TRBD1. This CDR3 is 16 amino acids long. CDR1 and CDR2 (germline): MNHEY, SVGEGT. V lost 2 bases, J lost 7 bases, and 5 bases stayed unmatched. The CDR3 DNA follows: TGTGCCAGCAGTTACCCGGGACAGGGGGCTGGCGGGGAGCTGTTTTTT. Translation: CASSYPGQGAGGELFF.

The chain employs TRBV6-2 or TRBV6-3 and TRBJ2-7; the D gene is possibly TRBD1 (6 bases). The V end lost 5 bases, the J end lost 0 bases, and 20 bases lay between the germline ends. Germline V gene lookup returns CDR1 MNHEY and CDR2 SVGEGT. CDR3 length: 17 amino acids. CDR3 in amino acids: CASSRTIRGLPSYEQYF. CDR3 DNA: TGTGCCAGCAGTCGTACTATCAGGGGATTGCCCTCCTACGAGCAGTACTTC.

V is TRBV11-2 and J is TRBJ1-3, with D possibly matching TRBD1 (5 bases). This CDR3 region has 14 residues. V was cut by 1 base and J by 1 base, with 5 bases left in between. CDR1 SGHAT and CDR2 FQNNGV come from the germline V gene. CDR3 in DNA: TGTGCCAGCAGCTTAGGACAGTCTGGAAACACCATATATTTT. Its translation: CASSLGQSGNTIYF. Using reference TRBV11-2 and TRBJ1-3 for the parts outside the CDR3, the full variable domain is EAGVAQSPRYKIIEKRQSVAFWCNPISGHATLYWYQQILGQGPKLLIQFQNNGVVDDSQLPKDRFSAERLKGVDSTLKIQPAKLEDSAVYLCASSLGQSGNTIYFGEGSWLTVV.

The chain joins TRBV4-3 to TRBJ2-7, with D uncertain. CDR1 and CDR2 (germline): LGHNA, YSLEER. This CDR3 contains 16 residues. Trimming took off 0 bases at V and 0 bases at J, with 12 bases between the two ends. The CDR3 loop is CASSQDWAQASYEQYF. The CDR3 DNA reads as TGCGCCAGCAGCCAAGATTGGGCCCAAGCCTCCTACGAGCAGTACTTC.

The rearrangement joins TRBV5-1 to TRBJ2-2; 13 nucleotides agree with TRBD2. The CDR3 runs to 17 residues. Germline assignment: CDR1 SGHRS and CDR2 YFSETQ. After removal of 4 bases from V and 8 bases from J, the junction contained 11 bases not matched to a gene. This chain's CDR3 is CASSPTNGLAGVGELFF. CDR3 DNA: TGCGCCAGCAGCCCGACCAATGGACTAGCGGGGGTTGGGGAGCTGTTTTTT.

In this sample, this clone turned up once. The V and J genes are TRBV18 and TRBJ1-1; D not resolved. V was clipped by 2 bases and J by 5 bases, with 21 bases between them. The CDR3 totals 17 residues. The germline V gene has CDR1 KGHSH and CDR2 LQKENI. The DNA of the CDR3 is TGTGCCAGCTCACCATATATGTCTGAAGGGAGGGAGACTGAAGCTTTCTTT. Residues: CASSPYMSEGRETEAFF.

This rearrangement joins TRBV5-1 to TRBJ1-2; 10 nucleotides line up with TRBD1. CDR1 and CDR2 from the germline V gene are SGHRS and YFSETQ. V was clipped by 4 bases and J by 8 bases; unmatched bases: 2. The length of the CDR3 is 12 residues. CDR3 sequence reads: CASSRTGGGYTF. The CDR3, as DNA: TGCGCCAGCAGCCGGACAGGGGGAGGCTACACCTTC.

This chain joins TRBV28 and TRBJ1-2, with 8 bases aligning to TRBD1. Looked up from germline, CDR1 is MDHEN and CDR2 is SYDVKM. V gave up 5 bases and J gave up 3 bases; unmatched junction bases: 8. The CDR3 totals 15 residues. The CDR3 is CASSPLTGVYYGYTF. CDR3 in DNA: TGTGCCAGCAGTCCGCTGACAGGGGTGTACTATGGCTACACCTTC.

V gene TRBV12-3 or TRBV12-4 combines with J gene TRBJ1-2; D gene ambiguous. The CDR3 has 12 amino acids. V was cut by 8 bases and J by 0 bases, with 7 bases left in between. As DNA, the CDR3 is TGTGCCAGCGGTGGCTCTAACTATGGCTACACCTTC. Translating it yields CASGGSNYGYTF.

The V and J genes are TRBV3-1 (or the pseudogene TRBV3-2) and TRBJ1-2, with no clear D. The ends were cut back, 1 base at V and 6 bases at J, with 9 bases in the middle. CDR3 size: 13 residues. CDR1 is LGHDT, CDR2 YNNKEL, per germline (reference sequence). CDR3 DNA: TGTGCCAGCAGCCAAGGGGAGTTTAATGGCTACACCTTC. Translation: CASSQGEFNGYTF.

This clone has only a few counts. J is TRBJ1-6 and V is TRBV10-2; 7 positions match TRBD1. Germline V CDR1 and CDR2: WSHSY, SAAADI. V lost 6 bases to trimming and J lost 4 bases; unmatched junction nucleotides: 6. This CDR3 spans 15 amino acids. CDR3 coding DNA: TGCGCCAGCAGAATGGGACAGTGGTATAATTCACCCCTCCACTTT. Protein sequence: CASRMGQWYNSPLHF.

The V and J genes are TRBV5-1 and TRBJ2-5, with D perhaps TRBD1 (5 bases). The CDR3 loop spans 15 amino acids. The germline V and J ends were trimmed by 0 bases and 4 bases, with 13 bases remaining between them. Germline V gives CDR1 SGHRS, CDR2 YFSETQ. Here the CDR3 DNA reads TGCGCCAGCAGCTTGGGGCAGGGCGTGGGAGAGACCCAGTACTTC. This codes for CASSLGQGVGETQYF.

The CDR3, as DNA: TGTGCCAGCAGCCGCTCGGGCTACGAGCAGTACTTC. Translating it yields CASSRSGYEQYF. The chain combines TRBV12-3 or TRBV12-4 with TRBJ2-7; D unclear. The CDR3 is made up of 12 amino acids. The V end lost 6 bases, the J end lost 3 bases, and 9 bases lay between the germline ends.

This clone occurred once. The V and J genes are TRBV11-3 and TRBJ2-2; TRBD1 aligns across 8 bases. V lost 5 bases to trimming and J lost 0 bases; unmatched junction nucleotides: 11. Germline-derived CDR1 and CDR2 are SGHNT and YENEEA. The CDR3 is 18 amino acids. The CDR3 sequence: CASSISGTGLTNTGELFF. The CDR3 DNA follows: TGTGCCAGCAGCATATCCGGGACAGGTCTCACGAACACCGGGGAGCTGTTTTTT.

V is TRBV28 and J is TRBJ2-1; 10 nucleotides agree with TRBD2. The junction had 10 bases not matched to a gene; V was cut back by 7 bases and J by 7 bases. Germline lookup yields CDR1 MDHEN and CDR2 SYDVKM. The CDR3 length is 15 residues. In DNA form, the CDR3 reads TGTGCCAGCATCGTTGCTAGCGGGAGTCCTAATGAGCAGTTCTTC. This sequence encodes CASIVASGSPNEQFF.

The chain uses TRBV6-5 and TRBJ1-1, with TRBD1 matching over 10 bases. Germline V lookup: CDR1 MNHEY, CDR2 SVGAGI. The CDR3 covers 13 residues. The ends lost 6 bases at V and 11 bases at J; junction bases unmatched: 9. The CDR3: CASRTRQGARAFF. The CDR3 DNA sequence: TGTGCCAGCAGGACCCGACAGGGGGCACGGGCTTTCTTT.

V is TRBV7-8 and J is TRBJ2-4; perhaps TRBD1 as D (5 bases). The CDR3 totals 19 residues. Per germline, CDR1 SGHVS and CDR2 FQNEAQ. Trimming left V 6 bases short and J 3 bases short, with 27 bases between. The DNA for the CDR3 is TGTGCCAGCAGTCTTAGTTTGGTCCAGGGCTCATCGGGCAAAAACATTCAGTACTTC. Its translation is CASSLSLVQGSSGKNIQYF.

The chain couples TRBV28 to TRBJ1-1, with 9 bases that match TRBD1. The CDR3 contains 16 residues. The ends lost 1 base at V and 5 bases at J; junction bases unmatched: 8. Germline-derived CDR1 and CDR2 are MDHEN and SYDVKM. CDR3 nucleotides: TGTGCCAGCAGTTTATTGGGGGGACAGGGCGATACTGAAGCTTTCTTT. Amino acids: CASSLLGGQGDTEAFF.

V and J are TRBV18 and TRBJ2-1; 11 nucleotides line up with TRBD2. This CDR3 is built from 17 residues. The ends lost 2 bases at V and 10 bases at J; junction bases unmatched: 13. In germline, CDR1 is KGHSH, CDR2 LQKENI. The CDR3 DNA reads TGTGCCAGCTCACCAATTACTAGCGGGAGATCGGGTAGAGAGCAGTTCTTC. Protein product: CASSPITSGRSGREQFF.

This clone appeared a few times. In nucleotides, the CDR3 is TGTGCCAGCAGCTTAGTTCCAGGCGCCTACGAGCAGTACTTC. Its translation: CASSLVPGAYEQYF. The chain carries TRBV7-8 and TRBJ2-7; D is ambiguous. The CDR3 is 14 residues long. Germline V CDR1 and CDR2: SGHVS, FQNEAQ. V lost 1 base and J lost 2, with 9 bases in between.

This rearrangement joins TRBV2 to TRBJ2-7; 9 bases are shared with TRBD1. Germline assignment: CDR1 SNHLY and CDR2 FYNNEI. This CDR3 region has 13 residues. The V and J ends lost 7 bases and 4 bases, in that order; junction bases with no gene match: 5. CDR3 sequence: CASKGTGSYEQYF. The CDR3 region has the DNA TGTGCCAGCAAGGGGACAGGGTCATACGAGCAGTACTTC.

The V gene is TRBV10-1, the J gene TRBJ2-3; D gene unclear. The germline CDR1 and CDR2 sequences are WNHNN and SYGVQD (reference sequence). The CDR3 runs to 16 residues. V was trimmed by 6 bases and J by 2 bases, leaving 18 bases between them. CDR3 region: CASRRHLLRLTDTQYF. In DNA form, the CDR3 reads TGCGCCAGCAGAAGACACCTTCTTCGGCTCACAGATACGCAGTATTTT.

V gene TRBV27 combines with J gene TRBJ2-2; 13 bases are shared with TRBD2. Germline values: CDR1 MNHEY, CDR2 SMNVEV (reference sequence). The CDR3 has 18 amino acids. The trim removed 6 bases at V and 7 bases at J, leaving 14 bases unmatched. Here the CDR3 reads CASSPLDGTSGKFGELFF. CDR3 DNA: TGTGCCAGCAGCCCTTTAGACGGGACTAGCGGGAAATTCGGGGAGCTGTTTTTT.